This TCR beta chain originates from a study of cytomegalovirus exposure and HLA in healthy donors. Broader study findings: As a later analysis revealed, the rate of TCR association differed by HLA locus, with DRB1 most and HLA-C fewest. Later work showed greater clonal expansion in HLA-associated TCR beta chains than in equally common others. Later analysis demonstrated an association between a missense DCLRE1C variant and TCR beta V- and J-gene trimming.

The CDR3 loop spans 11 amino acids. V was trimmed by 6 bases and J by 3 bases, leaving 5 bases between them. Germline values: CDR1 MDHEN, CDR2 SYDVKM. On this clone: Its antigen is as yet unknown.

13 Jbeta primers and 60 Vbeta primers were used for the PCR. In the authors' methods: It was a later analysis that counted about 80 million unique TCR beta chains, of which about 10 million were shared. Sequenced by immunoSEQ multiplex PCR; TCRdb stores in-frame clones only, minus some. V, J and clone size were drawn from that table, and D and trimming were deduced from the DNA. The sample shows 150,000 to 200,000 clones, 65% to 90% of them seen only once. Source material: PBMCs. The gene calls are TRBV28 and TRBJ1-1; D uncertain. The TCR originated in a girl under 10 years old in good health and CMV-seropositive. Here the CDR3 DNA reads TGTGCCAGCAGGAGGTACACTGAAGCTTTCTTT. Protein product: CASRRYTEAFF.